The TCR beta chain under discussion was sequenced for a study of cytomegalovirus exposure and HLA in healthy donors. Study conclusions and caveats: Reported findings show TCR beta sequences accurately forecast HLA-A and HLA-B alleles in most subjects.

The primer mix had 60 Vbeta and 13 Jbeta primers. In the authors' methods: Later reanalysis found 70 million to 95 million unique TCR beta chains, around 9.9 million of them shared. Profiled with immunoSEQ multiplex PCR; TCRdb holds only in-frame clones, not every one. D and trimming were read from the DNA, whereas the V and J calls and clone size are those reported in that table. The sample records 200,000 to 250,000 clones, roughly four fifths being singletons. Note on this clone: As yet, its antigen is unknown.

Trimming cost V 2 bases and J 6 bases, with 7 bases left between them. From germline, CDR1 is WSHSY and CDR2 SAAADI. This CDR3 region has 12 residues. The sequencing sample was made of PBMCs. The sequence was collected from a woman between 35 and 50 years old in good health and CMV-seronegative. The chain employs TRBV10-2 and TRBJ1-1; maybe TRBD1 (5 bases). Here the CDR3 reads CASSEGGAEAFF. The CDR3 bases are TGCGCCAGCAGTGAGGGGGGGGCTGAAGCTTTCTTT.